Sequencing of this T cell receptor (beta chain) was carried out in a study of shared clonotypes between healthy human individuals. Looking at the study overall: CD4 naive and CD4 memory each took three plates per donor, while CD8 naive took two and CD8 memory one. Study-wide results and caveats: Researchers sampled blood only, noting tissue repertoires likely differ.

A remark on this clone: Its antigen is unknown. The same CDR3 can be traced to other DNA sequences in this sample.

V dropped 0 bases and J dropped 1 base, with 8 bases sitting between them. Germline V gene sequence: CDR1 SGHRS, CDR2 YFSETQ. The CDR3 covers 15 residues. Generated by immunoSEQ multiplex PCR, the TCRdb table keeps only in-frame clones and is missing some. The top ten clones hold approximately 1.7% of a sample with nearly 750,000 clones, 55% to 80% of them seen once. The V call is TRBV5-1, the J call TRBJ2-1; D unresolved. This clonotype was obtained from a woman in her twenties or thirties in good health. Sequenced sample: memory CD4+ T cells sorted from blood. Subset described: CD45RA-negative fraction. The CDR3 sequence: CASSLDVGSYNEQFF. CDR3 DNA: TGCGCCAGCAGCTTGGACGTGGGTTCCTACAATGAGCAGTTCTTC.